This T cell receptor beta chain was obtained from a study of blood T cell repertoires in COVID-19. In germline, CDR1 is LGHDT, CDR2 YNNKEL (reference sequence). V shed 4 bases and J shed 3 bases, with 16 bases lying between them. The CDR3 runs 15 residues. Measured with immunoSEQ multiplex PCR; TCRdb has only the in-frame clones, and not every one. The data show approximately 220,000 clones, around 87% seen once. The sequenced sample was peripheral blood. This clonotype originated in a man in his 60s with acute or convalescent COVID-19. V usage is TRBV3-1 (or the pseudogene TRBV3-2) and J usage is TRBJ2-7; the D gene is possibly TRBD1 (6 bases). In DNA form, the CDR3 reads TGTGCCAGCAGCCTAAAGACGGGACACCGCTACGAGCAGTACTTC. This codes for CASSLKTGHRYEQYF.